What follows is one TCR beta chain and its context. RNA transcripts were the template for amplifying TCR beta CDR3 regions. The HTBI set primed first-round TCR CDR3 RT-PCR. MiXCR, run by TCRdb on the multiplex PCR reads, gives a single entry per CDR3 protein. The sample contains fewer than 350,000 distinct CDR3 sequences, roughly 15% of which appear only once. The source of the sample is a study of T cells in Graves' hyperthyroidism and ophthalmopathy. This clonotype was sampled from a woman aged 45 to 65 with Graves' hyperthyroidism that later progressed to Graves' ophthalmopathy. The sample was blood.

For the CDR3, the DNA is TGTGCCAGTAGTAGGGACAGGGGGCCCGGTGGCTATGGCTACACCTTC. Translating gives CASSRDRGPGGYGYTF. The rearrangement uses TRBV19 and TRBJ1-2; 12 bases map to TRBD1. Germline CDR1 LNHDA, CDR2 SQIVND (reference sequence). The CDR3 is made up of 16 amino acids. The J segment lost 4 bases and the V segment lost 4 bases, leaving 7 bases of the junction unmatched.